Below are 10 T cell receptor beta chains sequenced from a single sample in a study of blood T cell repertoires in COVID-19. Measured with immunoSEQ multiplex PCR; TCRdb has only the in-frame clones, and not every one. The sample holds roughly 400,000 clones, 88% seen once. Sequencing used PBMCs or T cells enriched from blood (not recorded which). Every receptor here comes from a woman between 40 and 50 years old with acute COVID-19.

This sequence joins TRBV27 and TRBJ1-4, with TRBD1 matching over 11 bases. This CDR3 has 15 amino acids. Trimming cost V 0 bases and J 9 bases; bases outside gene matches: 3. Germline lookup yields CDR1 MNHEY and CDR2 SMNVEV (reference sequence). CDR3 nucleotide sequence: TGTGCCAGCAGTTTATCGGGGACAGGGGGGCAAAAACTGTTTTTT. Translated, it gives CASSLSGTGGQKLFF.

The V gene is TRBV18, the J gene TRBJ2-3; 8 bases line up with TRBD1. From germline, CDR1 is KGHSH and CDR2 LQKENI. This CDR3 is built from 14 residues. Trimming removed 6 bases from V and 4 bases from J; junction bases left unmatched: 6. The CDR3 sequence: CASSPGQGADTQYF. The CDR3 nucleotides are TGTGCCAGCTCCCCTGGACAGGGCGCAGATACGCAGTATTTT.

This rearrangement joins TRBV27 to TRBJ1-5, with D possibly TRBD1 on 5 matching bases. This CDR3 spans 15 amino acids. Deletions cut 0 bases from V and 1 base from J, with 7 bases between. From germline, CDR1 is MNHEY and CDR2 SMNVEV (reference sequence). This CDR3 is CASSLSGASNQPQHF. The DNA for the CDR3 is TGTGCCAGCAGTTTATCAGGGGCCAGCAATCAGCCCCAGCATTTT.

The CDR3 coding sequence is TGTGCCAGCAGGGTTCTCCGACGGCAGGGAAATAATCAGCCCCAGCATTTT. Translated, it gives CASRVLRRQGNNQPQHF. The J gene is TRBJ1-5, the V gene TRBV25-1; weak D call: TRBD1 (5 bases). The CDR3 is made up of 17 amino acids. V was cut by 6 bases and J by 4 bases, with 22 bases left in between. Germline V gene data show CDR1 as MGHDK and CDR2 as SYGVNS.

J is TRBJ2-5 and V is TRBV12-5; 7 bases align to TRBD2. The CDR3 has 16 amino acids. Germline V gene lookup returns CDR1 LGHNT and CDR2 FRNRAP. Losses at the gene ends were 2 bases for V and 2 bases for J; bases not matched to a gene: 8. CDR3 residues: CASGLLPSGTQETQYF. For the CDR3, the DNA is TGTGCTAGTGGTTTGCTACCGAGCGGGACGCAAGAGACCCAGTACTTC.

This clone was seen ten or more times. The chain uses TRBV3-1 (or the pseudogene TRBV3-2) and TRBJ2-5; unclear D gene. V was shortened by 2 bases and J by 1 base, with 8 bases between the two germline ends. Looked up from germline, CDR1 is LGHDT and CDR2 is YNNKEL (reference sequence). The CDR3 has 14 residues. The CDR3 reads CASSQRDFQETQYF. CDR3 bases: TGTGCCAGCAGCCAACGCGACTTCCAAGAGACCCAGTACTTC.

This chain connects TRBV19 to TRBJ2-3; 11 bases match TRBD2. The V and J ends lost 5 bases and 4 bases, in that order; junction bases with no gene match: 11. CDR1 is LNHDA and CDR2 is SQIVND in the germline V gene (reference sequence). The CDR3 extends over 17 amino acids. The DNA of the CDR3 is TGTGCCAGTAGTTTACACCCGACTAGCGGGGTTGCAGATACGCAGTATTTT. Translation gives CASSLHPTSGVADTQYF.

This chain links TRBV5-1 with TRBJ2-7; D gene ambiguous. The V end was cut by 0 bases, the J end by 2 bases, with 6 bases between. The germline CDR1 and CDR2 sequences are SGHRS and YFSETQ. This CDR3 spans 13 amino acids. CDR3 nucleotides: TGCGCCAGCAGCTTGGCACAGACCTACGAGCAGTACTTC. Translated: CASSLAQTYEQYF.

The chain joins TRBV30 to TRBJ2-5; perhaps TRBD1 as D (6 bases). CDR1 is GTSNPN and CDR2 is SVGIG in the germline V gene (reference sequence). Trimming stripped 5 bases from V and 5 bases from J, with 15 bases between. The CDR3 is made up of 13 amino acids. Here the CDR3 reads CAWGTGFDETQYF. The DNA of the CDR3 is TGTGCCTGGGGAACAGGGTTTGACGAGACCCAGTACTTC. Full variable domain (missing parts from reference TRBV30 and TRBJ2-5): SQTIHQWPATLVQPVGSPLSLECTVEGTSNPNLYWYRQAAGRGLQLLFYSVGIGQISSEVPQNLSASRPQDRQFILSSKKLLLSDSGFYLCAWGTGFDETQYFGPGTRLLVL.

J is TRBJ2-7 and V is TRBV18; D possibly corresponds to TRBD1 (7 bases). The germline V gene encodes CDR1 KGHSH and CDR2 LQKENI. Trimming stripped 4 bases from V and 7 bases from J, with 17 bases between. This CDR3 has 14 residues. CDR3 protein: CASSQHRGLKEQYF. Written as DNA, the CDR3 is TGTGCCAGCTCACAACACAGGGGACTCAAAGAGCAGTACTTC.